This T cell receptor beta chain was recovered during a study of T cells after yellow fever vaccination. The CDR3 sequence is 19 residues long. J lost 2 bases, V lost 1 base, and 17 bases had no gene match. Germline values: CDR1 SGHVS, CDR2 FQNEAQ. One entry per CDR3 protein results from TCRdb running MiXCR on the 5' RACE reads. Here the sample spans under 300,000 distinct CDR3 sequences, about 7% being singletons. This clonotype was seen repeatedly, ten times or more. The receptor was isolated from a man aged 30 to 39 who received the YFV17D yellow fever vaccine. The chain uses TRBV7-8 and TRBJ2-7; TRBD2 aligns across 7 bases. The sample consisted of CD4+ T cells sorted from PBMCs, taken 15 days after the yellow fever booster vaccination. The CDR3 DNA sequence: TGTGCCAGCAGCTTAGTCTCCGGGAGGCGATCCCACTTCACCTACGAGCAGTACTTC. It encodes CASSLVSGRRSHFTYEQYF.